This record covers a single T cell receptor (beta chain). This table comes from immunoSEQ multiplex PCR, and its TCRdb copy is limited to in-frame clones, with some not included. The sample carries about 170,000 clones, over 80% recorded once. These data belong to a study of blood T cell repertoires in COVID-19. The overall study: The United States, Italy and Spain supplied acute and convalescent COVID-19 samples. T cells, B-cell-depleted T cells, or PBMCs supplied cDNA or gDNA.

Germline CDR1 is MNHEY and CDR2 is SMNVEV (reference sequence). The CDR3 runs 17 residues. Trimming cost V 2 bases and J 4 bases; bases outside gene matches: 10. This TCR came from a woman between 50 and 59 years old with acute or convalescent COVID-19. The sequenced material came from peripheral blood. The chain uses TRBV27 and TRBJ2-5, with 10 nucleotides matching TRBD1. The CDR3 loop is CASSLGQGVGVVETQYF. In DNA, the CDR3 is TGTGCCAGCAGTTTAGGACAGGGGGTAGGGGTGGTAGAGACCCAGTACTTC.